Following are 31 T cell receptor beta chains from one sample sequenced in a study of T-cell reconstitution after alpha-beta-depleted transplantation in children. Preparation of the TCRbeta library was carried out with unique molecular identifiers. One entry per CDR3 protein results from TCRdb running MiXCR on the PCR reads. The sample yields approximately 200,000 distinct CDR3 sequences, 14% to 15% seen once. Here the sequenced sample was PBMCs from the stem cell graft donor, taken from the stem cell graft. Receptor source: a human donor who donated a stem cell graft to a child with acute lymphoblastic leukemia.

This clonotype showed up many times. The chain recombines TRBV5-6 with TRBJ2-7; 9 positions agree with TRBD2. Germline values: CDR1 SGHDT, CDR2 YYEEEE. The length of the CDR3 is 15 residues. V was pared by 4 bases and J by 10 bases, with 15 bases of the junction left unmatched. CDR3 sequence: CASSPTGGLAGAQYF. The DNA for the CDR3 is TGTGCCAGCAGCCCGACGGGAGGTTTAGCGGGGGCCCAGTACTTC.

The rearrangement joins TRBV5-6 to TRBJ1-5; 8 bases align to TRBD1. Trimming took 5 bases from V and 9 from J; bases not matched to a gene: 10. CDR1 and CDR2 (germline): SGHDT, YYEEEE. The CDR3 is 14 amino acids. The DNA of the CDR3 is TGTGCCAGCAGTTATCAGGGGGCCCTAGGGCCCCAGCATTTT. Encoded protein: CASSYQGALGPQHF.

This clonotype was observed at least ten times. The genes are TRBV5-1 and TRBJ2-2; the D gene is possibly TRBD1 (6 bases). Trimming shortened V by 2 bases and J by 0 bases, and 11 bases separated the two germline ends. Germline loops: CDR1 SGHRS, CDR2 YFSETQ. The CDR3 runs to 16 residues. The CDR3 is CASSFQTGANTGELFF. For the CDR3, the DNA is TGCGCCAGCAGCTTCCAGACAGGAGCGAACACCGGGGAGCTGTTTTTT.

This chain links TRBV4-1 with TRBJ2-5; D gene uncertain. The V gene lost 2 bases and the J gene lost 2 bases, with 18 bases spanning the gap. This CDR3 contains 17 residues. Germline CDR1 MGHRA, CDR2 YSYEKL. The CDR3 loop reads CASSQRGGIPGQETQYF. In DNA, the CDR3 is TGCGCCAGCAGCCAACGAGGCGGTATACCAGGACAAGAGACCCAGTACTTC.

The table lists this clonotype with many counts. The chain links TRBV27 to TRBJ2-1; 9 bases align to TRBD2. V shed 6 bases, J shed 8 bases, and the junction held 14 bases outside the gene matches. CDR1 is MNHEY and CDR2 is SMNVEV in the germline V gene (reference sequence). The CDR3 has 16 amino acids. CDR3: CASSQSREGPFYEQFF. The CDR3 DNA reads as TGTGCCAGCAGCCAATCGCGGGAGGGCCCTTTTTATGAGCAGTTCTTC.

The chain's CDR3 is CAWTKGVNTEAFF. CDR3 nucleotides: TGTGCCTGGACCAAGGGGGTGAACACTGAAGCTTTCTTT. This chain connects TRBV30 to TRBJ1-1, with D possibly matching TRBD1 (6 bases). The V gene lost 4 bases and the J gene lost 0 bases, with 9 bases spanning the gap. The CDR3 has 13 amino acids. Per germline, CDR1 GTSNPN and CDR2 SVGIG (reference sequence).

Many counts were recorded for this clonotype. V and J are TRBV5-1 and TRBJ2-1; 12 positions agree with TRBD2. From germline, CDR1 is SGHRS and CDR2 YFSETQ. The CDR3 runs to 19 residues. V lost 0 bases to trimming and J lost 3 bases; unmatched junction nucleotides: 10. This CDR3 is CASSLVASGRGSLYNEQFF. CDR3 in DNA: TGCGCCAGCAGCTTGGTGGCTAGCGGGAGGGGAAGCCTCTACAATGAGCAGTTCTTC.

This clonotype appeared many times. This sequence joins TRBV20-1 and TRBJ2-5; a possible D gene is TRBD1 (6 bases). Trimming removed 0 bases at V and 5 bases at J, with 16 bases between. Germline CDR1 reads DFQATT; CDR2 reads SNEGSKA (reference sequence). The CDR3 runs to 15 residues. As DNA, the CDR3 is TGCAGTGCTAGAGATGGCGAGGGGGATTTGGAGACCCAGTACTTC. Residues: CSARDGEGDLETQYF.

This clonotype has a count of ten or more. The rearrangement uses TRBV10-2 and TRBJ2-3; 13 bases align to TRBD2. CDR3 size: 14 residues. Germline V CDR1 and CDR2: WSHSY, SAAADI. V lost 6 bases, J lost 5 bases, and 2 bases stayed unmatched. The CDR3 DNA reads as TGCGCCAGCAGAACTAGCGGGAGGGTAGATACGCAGTATTTT. This codes for CASRTSGRVDTQYF.

This clonotype was observed many times. The V gene is TRBV6-1, the J gene TRBJ2-1; tentatively, D is TRBD2 (6 bases). This CDR3 has 14 amino acids. Germline V gene data show CDR1 as MNHNS and CDR2 as SASEGT. V lost 8 bases and J 2 bases, leaving 13 bases between the germline ends. As DNA, the CDR3 is TGTGCCAGCGTGCCTGCGGGGACCTACAATGAGCAGTTCTTC. Amino acids: CASVPAGTYNEQFF.

This clonotype was counted many times. J is TRBJ2-1 and V is TRBV6-5, with D maybe TRBD2 (6 bases). The CDR3 is 15 amino acids. Germline V gives CDR1 MNHEY, CDR2 SVGAGI. V lost 4 bases and J 8 bases, leaving 18 bases between the germline ends. In nucleotides, the CDR3 is TGTGCCAGCAGTTCCCCGGGACTCCATACATATGAGCAGTTCTTC. It encodes CASSSPGLHTYEQFF.

In regard to this clonotype: A much larger clone differs by one base, so this may be a read error. The chain has TRBV10-3 and TRBJ2-3; D possibly corresponds to TRBD1 (5 bases). CDR1 and CDR2 from the germline V gene are ENHRY and SYGVKD. This CDR3 is 11 amino acids long. V lost 8 bases and J lost 4, with 7 bases in between. The chain's CDR3 is CAIAQADTQYF. The CDR3 bases are TGTGCCATCGCACAGGCAGATACGCAGTATTTT.

This clonotype was detected ten times or more. The V gene is TRBV3-1, the J gene TRBJ2-2; TRBD2 is a possible D gene (5 bases). Germline V CDR1 and CDR2: LGHDT, YNNKEL (reference sequence). This CDR3 contains 17 residues. V dropped 0 bases and J dropped 4 bases, with 15 bases sitting between them. For the CDR3, the DNA is TGTGCCAGCAGCCAAGAATTCGGGGAGCCAGTCACCGGGGAGCTGTTTTTT. It encodes CASSQEFGEPVTGELFF.

This clonotype turned up a few times. The chain joins TRBV12-3 or TRBV12-4 to TRBJ2-1, with D uncertain. With 3 bases removed from V and 0 bases from J, the gap between germline ends came to 12 bases. The CDR3 totals 16 residues. The CDR3 DNA is TGTGCCAGCAGTTTGGGTGGGCTGAGCTCCTACAATGAGCAGTTCTTC. Encoded protein: CASSLGGLSSYNEQFF.

This clonotype showed up just a few times. The chain couples TRBV12-3 or TRBV12-4 to TRBJ2-7; 11 bases align to TRBD1. Losses at the gene ends were 3 bases for V and 4 bases for J; bases not matched to a gene: 8. The CDR3 runs to 16 residues. For the CDR3, the DNA is TGTGCCAGCAGTTTTCAATCCGGACAGGGGGCGTACGAGCAGTACTTC. Translating it yields CASSFQSGQGAYEQYF.

Here the CDR3 reads CASSPSDRGAQETQYF. The CDR3 DNA sequence: TGCGCCAGCAGCCCCTCGGACAGGGGTGCACAAGAGACCCAGTACTTC. This chain joins TRBV4-1 and TRBJ2-5; 9 nucleotides align to TRBD1. Per the germline V gene, CDR1 is MGHRA and CDR2 is YSYEKL. The CDR3 is 16 amino acids. V gave up 4 bases and J gave up 2 bases; unmatched junction bases: 8.

A word on this clonotype: This could be a read error, since a much larger clone is one nucleotide away. The V call is TRBV18, the J call TRBJ2-2; the D gene is possibly TRBD2 (6 bases). The V gene lost 1 base and the J gene lost 4 bases, with 19 bases spanning the gap. This CDR3 contains 18 residues. Germline V gives CDR1 KGHSH, CDR2 LQKENI. The chain's CDR3 is CASSPLSPGLGFTGELFF. CDR3 coding DNA: TGTGCCAGCTCACCACTTTCCCCGGGACTGGGCTTCACCGGGGAGCTGTTTTTT.

The chain joins TRBV27 to TRBJ1-2; D is unclear. V lost 5 bases and J lost 8, with 15 bases in between. Germline lookup yields CDR1 MNHEY and CDR2 SMNVEV (reference sequence). The length of the CDR3 is 13 residues. The CDR3: CASSTSPGYGYTF. CDR3 sequence (DNA): TGTGCCAGCAGTACTTCTCCCGGATACGGCTACACCTTC.

This clonotype was counted a few times. The chain has TRBV28 and TRBJ2-3; D is possibly TRBD1 or TRBD2 (6 bases each). The germline V gene encodes CDR1 MDHEN and CDR2 SYDVKM. V was trimmed by 7 bases and J by 3 bases, leaving 20 bases between them. The CDR3 extends over 16 amino acids. This CDR3 reads CASTKGGFEGTDTQYF. The DNA of the CDR3 is TGTGCCAGCACTAAAGGGGGGTTTGAGGGGACAGATACGCAGTATTTT. The entire variable domain, with the rest obtained from reference TRBV28 and TRBJ2-3, is as follows: DVKVTQSSRYLVKRTGEKVFLECVQDMDHENMFWYRQDPGLGLRLIYFSYDVKMKEKGDIPEGYSVSREKKERFSLILESASTNQTSMYLCASTKGGFEGTDTQYFGPGTRLTVL.

Many counts were recorded for this clonotype. The chain is built from TRBV19 and TRBJ1-3; perhaps TRBD1 as D (5 bases). The CDR3 is 14 residues long. The germline V and J ends were trimmed by 11 bases and 0 bases, with 14 bases remaining between them. Per germline, CDR1 LNHDA and CDR2 SQIVND (reference sequence). For the CDR3, the DNA is TGTGCCTCCAAGGACATGAGCTCTGGAAACACCATATATTTT. Amino acids: CASKDMSSGNTIYF.

This clonotype was picked up many times. V usage is TRBV9 and J usage is TRBJ1-1; 8 bases match TRBD1. The CDR3 is 13 residues long. Germline values: CDR1 SGDLS, CDR2 YYNGEE. Unmatched junction bases numbered 5, after V lost 3 bases and J lost 7 bases. CDR3 DNA sequence: TGTGCCAGCAGCGGGCAGGGGGCCTATGAAGCTTTCTTT. This codes for CASSGQGAYEAFF. Filled out from reference TRBV9 and TRBJ1-1, the complete variable domain reads DSGVTQTPKHLITATGQRVTLRCSPRSGDLSVYWYQQSLDQGLQFLIQYYNGEERAKGNILERFSAQQFPDLHSELNLSSLELGDSALYFCASSGQGAYEAFFGQGTRLTVV.

V usage is TRBV18 and J usage is TRBJ2-1, with 8 bases fitting TRBD2. V was pared by 6 bases and J by 7 bases, with 14 bases of the junction left unmatched. The length of the CDR3 is 16 residues. Germline values: CDR1 KGHSH, CDR2 LQKENI. CDR3 residues: CASSLQGAGVSNEQFF. The CDR3 region has the DNA TGTGCCAGCTCCCTCCAAGGAGCGGGAGTTTCGAATGAGCAGTTCTTC.

This clonotype has a count of ten or more. This chain connects TRBV12-3 or TRBV12-4 to TRBJ2-1, with D uncertain. The V and J ends lost 7 bases and 9 bases respectively, with 13 bases between them. This CDR3 has 12 amino acids. The CDR3 here is CASTTKRSEQFF. CDR3 nucleotide sequence: TGTGCCAGCACTACCAAGCGTAGTGAGCAGTTCTTC.

This clonotype came up many times. The CDR3 is CASSQRNGAGELFF. The CDR3 DNA sequence: TGTGCCAGCAGCCAGAGAAATGGGGCCGGGGAGCTGTTTTTT. The chain joins TRBV14 to TRBJ2-2; no definite D call. Germline V gene sequence: CDR1 SGHDN, CDR2 FVKESK. CDR3 length: 14 amino acids. Trimming shortened V by 3 bases and J by 6 bases, and 11 bases separated the two germline ends.

This clonotype has at least ten counts. The V and J genes are TRBV29-1 and TRBJ2-7; no firm D call. This CDR3 region has 13 residues. Germline V lookup: CDR1 SQVTM, CDR2 ANQGSEA. Deletions cut 4 bases from V and 0 bases from J, with 10 bases between. CDR3 nucleotide sequence: TGCAGCGTTGTTCCCCAGGTCTCCTACGAGCAGTACTTC. This translates into CSVVPQVSYEQYF.

This chain joins TRBV6-2 or TRBV6-3 and TRBJ2-4; 7 bases align to TRBD1. CDR1 is MNHEY and CDR2 is SVGEGT in the germline V gene. J lost 0 bases, V lost 8 bases, and 4 bases had no gene match. This CDR3 comprises 14 residues. The CDR3 DNA reads as TGTGCCAGCCAGGGGGAGCTAGCCAAAAACATTCAGTACTTC. Its translation is CASQGELAKNIQYF.

This clonotype has at least ten counts. J is TRBJ2-2 and V is TRBV12-3 or TRBV12-4; 8 bases fit TRBD1. This CDR3 has 15 residues. The V and J ends lost 6 bases and 1 base, in that order; junction bases with no gene match: 4. The CDR3 nucleotides read TGTGCCAGCAGCAAAGGACAGGGGAACACCGGGGAGCTGTTTTTT. This sequence encodes CASSKGQGNTGELFF.

This clonotype has at least ten counts. The CDR3 DNA reads TGCGCCAGCAGCCAAGTGAGGCGGGGGAGAGGCACAGATACGCAGTATTTT. This translates into CASSQVRRGRGTDTQYF. The J gene is TRBJ2-3, the V gene TRBV4-1; 7 nucleotides match TRBD2. Looked up from germline, CDR1 is MGHRA and CDR2 is YSYEKL. J was trimmed by 1 base and V by 1 base; bases with no gene match: 8. The CDR3 sequence is 17 residues long.

This clonotype was recorded at least ten times. In nucleotides, the CDR3 is TGTGCCAGCAGGGTTACAGGGGCCACTGAAGCTTTCTTT. Protein: CASRVTGATEAFF. The rearrangement uses TRBV27 and TRBJ1-1; 7 bases are a match to TRBD1. The CDR3 runs to 13 residues. CDR1 and CDR2 (germline): MNHEY, SMNVEV (reference sequence). V trimming: 6 bases; J trimming: 4 bases; junction bases outside the gene matches: 5.

J is TRBJ1-4 and V is TRBV15; D is ambiguous. The CDR3 runs to 14 residues. Per germline, CDR1 LNHNV and CDR2 YYDKDF (reference sequence). The V end was cut by 2 bases, the J end by 6 bases, with 10 bases between. CDR3 residues: CATSRSISDEKLFF. Here the CDR3 DNA reads TGTGCCACCAGCAGAAGTATAAGCGATGAAAAACTGTTTTTT.

In its sample, this clonotype was seen many times. V usage is TRBV2 and J usage is TRBJ2-5; D is unclear. Germline V CDR1 and CDR2: SNHLY, FYNNEI. This CDR3 contains 12 residues. The V end was cut by 5 bases, the J end by 1 base, with 5 bases between. This chain's CDR3 is CASSMSQETQYF. CDR3 bases: TGTGCCAGCAGTATGTCCCAAGAGACCCAGTACTTC. The full variable domain, completed using reference TRBV2 and TRBJ2-5, is EPEVTQTPSHQVTQMGQEVILRCVPISNHLYFYWYRQILGQKVEFLVSFYNNEISEKSEIFDDQFSVERPDGSNFTLKIRSTKLEDSAMYFCASSMSQETQYFGPGTRLLVL.